One sample yielded the 27 T cell receptor beta chains listed below, sequenced in a study of response to subunit inactivated influenza vaccine. Using its own MiXCR run on the RT-PCR reads, TCRdb lists one record per CDR3 protein. The sample shows around 500,000 distinct CDR3 sequences, about a tenth of them seen only once. Specimen: PBMCs from blood, collected about 40 days after vaccination. Receptor source: a man aged 45-65 years who received an inactivated influenza vaccine.

This clonotype showed up just once. A read error may be the cause here, since a much bigger clone is one base away. The V gene is TRBV10-3, the J gene TRBJ2-2, with 7 bases that match TRBD1. The length of the CDR3 is 15 residues. In germline, CDR1 is ENHRY, CDR2 SYGVKD. In DNA form, the CDR3 reads TGTGCCATCAGCTTCCGGGACAGCCCAACCGGGGAGCTGCTTTTT. Amino acid sequence: CAISFRDSPTGELLF.

CDR3 nucleotides: TGTGCCAGCAGCTTAGAAAAGGACTCGAGGACCTTC. Encoded protein: CASSLEKDSRTF. The chain uses TRBV7-9 and TRBJ1-2; D gene uncertain. Germline-derived CDR1 and CDR2 are SEHNR and FQNEAQ (reference sequence). This CDR3 is 12 amino acids long. Trimming stripped 1 base from V and 14 bases from J, with 14 bases between.

This clonotype has ten or more counts. The chain uses TRBV20-1 and TRBJ1-4; 8 bases are a match to TRBD1. Germline CDR1 DFQATT, CDR2 SNEGSKA (reference sequence). This CDR3 region has 13 residues. J lost 3 bases, V lost 6 bases, and 3 bases had no gene match. The CDR3 spells CSARTGPNEKLFF. The DNA for the CDR3 is TGCAGTGCCAGGACAGGGCCTAATGAAAAACTGTTTTTT.

This clonotype was seen only a few times. This sequence joins TRBV29-1 and TRBJ1-4; a possible D gene is TRBD1 (5 bases). Trimming shortened V by 4 bases and J by 5 bases, and 11 bases separated the two germline ends. The germline V gene encodes CDR1 SQVTM and CDR2 ANQGSEA. The CDR3 extends over 13 amino acids. CDR3 amino acids: CSVGKGPNEKLFF. The CDR3, as DNA: TGCAGCGTTGGAAAGGGGCCGAATGAAAAACTGTTTTTT.

This clonotype turned up a few times. V usage is TRBV6-1 and J usage is TRBJ2-7, with TRBD1 matching over 8 bases. The CDR3 is 15 amino acids. Germline V gene lookup returns CDR1 MNHNS and CDR2 SASEGT. J lost 4 bases, V lost 7 bases, and 12 bases had no gene match. CDR3: CASILQGVDLYEQYF. The CDR3 coding sequence is TGTGCCAGCATCTTACAGGGGGTAGATCTATACGAGCAGTACTTC.

The chain is built from TRBV11-2 and TRBJ2-2; D may match TRBD1 or TRBD2 (5 bases each). The CDR3 covers 16 residues. Germline CDR1 is SGHAT and CDR2 is FQNNGV. V was clipped by 1 base and J by 7 bases, with 16 bases between them. This chain's CDR3 is CASSLVGVVRGGELFF. The CDR3 bases are TGTGCCAGCAGCTTAGTAGGGGTGGTTCGGGGCGGGGAGCTGTTTTTT.

This clonotype was recorded at least ten times. The chain has TRBV7-9 and TRBJ2-1; 7 positions match TRBD2. J lost 4 bases, V lost 2 bases, and 2 bases had no gene match. Germline CDR1 reads SEHNR; CDR2 reads FQNEAQ (reference sequence). The CDR3 is made up of 14 amino acids. The CDR3 here is CASSLQRDYNEQFF. Here the CDR3 DNA reads TGTGCCAGCAGCTTACAGCGGGATTACAATGAGCAGTTCTTC.

This clonotype was picked up many times. This rearrangement joins TRBV3-1 to TRBJ2-4; 8 positions match TRBD2. Germline lookup yields CDR1 LGHDT and CDR2 YNNKEL (reference sequence). V shed 4 bases and J 15 bases; nucleotides not matched to a gene: 11. The CDR3 runs to 13 residues. The CDR3, as DNA: TGTGCCAGCAGCCGGGACACGACGGGAGGGTTGTACTTC. Its protein is CASSRDTTGGLYF.

The J gene is TRBJ2-3, the V gene TRBV11-1, with D hard to call. V was cut by 4 bases and J by 6 bases, with 14 bases left in between. Germline V gene sequence: CDR1 SGHAT, CDR2 FQDESV (reference sequence). This CDR3 is built from 14 residues. CDR3 protein: CASSYRFIIDTQYF. The CDR3 DNA sequence: TGTGCCAGCAGCTACCGGTTTATTATCGATACGCAGTATTTT.

The sample holds many counts of this clonotype. The V call is TRBV12-3 or TRBV12-4, the J call TRBJ2-1; D is unclear. Trimming removed 2 bases at V and 12 bases at J, with 11 bases between. The CDR3 spans 12 residues. The CDR3 protein is CASSLRAGRQFF. The CDR3, as DNA: TGTGCCAGCAGTTTAAGGGCAGGCAGGCAGTTCTTC.

This clonotype was seen more than once but under ten times. A junction end diverges from the germline sequence, so it may reflect a read error. The gene calls are TRBV7-2 and TRBJ2-1; D gene ambiguous. The germline V gene encodes CDR1 SGHTA and CDR2 FQGNSA. This CDR3 spans 15 amino acids. CDR3 residues: CASTLEVAAYNEQFF. CDR3 nucleotide sequence: TGTGCCAGCACCTTAGAAGTGGCGGCCTACAATGAGCAGTTCTTC.

The V and J genes are TRBV20-1 and TRBJ2-7, with 7 nucleotides matching TRBD1. CDR3 size: 14 residues. The junction had 7 bases not matched to a gene; V was cut back by 2 bases and J by 3 bases. CDR1 is DFQATT and CDR2 is SNEGSKA in the germline V gene (reference sequence). The CDR3 DNA reads TGCAGTGCTAGATCGCAGACAGGGAACTACGAGCAGTACTTC. This sequence encodes CSARSQTGNYEQYF.

This clonotype was seen at least ten times. This sequence joins TRBV28 and TRBJ2-3; D is ambiguous. Trimming took off 5 bases at V and 8 bases at J, with 11 bases between the two ends. The germline CDR1 and CDR2 sequences are MDHEN and SYDVKM. The CDR3 totals 12 residues. The DNA for the CDR3 is TGTGCCAGCAGTCTCACCCGAGGTACGCAGTATTTT. Its translation: CASSLTRGTQYF.

The chain joins TRBV4-3 to TRBJ2-7, with 8 positions matching TRBD1. After removal of 1 base from V and 6 bases from J, the junction contained 8 bases not matched to a gene. Germline loops: CDR1 LGHNA, CDR2 YSLEER. This CDR3 contains 15 residues. As DNA, the CDR3 is TGCGCCAGCAGCCAAGTCGTGACAGGGGTTTCCGAGCAGTACTTC. Protein: CASSQVVTGVSEQYF.

This chain joins TRBV27 and TRBJ2-5; 7 bases agree with TRBD2. The CDR3 is made up of 14 amino acids. CDR1 and CDR2 (germline): MNHEY, SMNVEV (reference sequence). J was trimmed by 3 bases and V by 10 bases; bases with no gene match: 11. The CDR3 loop is CATAYLAAKETQYF. The CDR3 nucleotides are TGTGCCACCGCTTACCTAGCGGCTAAAGAGACCCAGTACTTC.

J is TRBJ1-2 and V is TRBV28; possibly TRBD1 for D (5 bases). The ends were cut back, 10 bases at V and 6 bases at J, with 18 bases in the middle. Germline V gene sequence: CDR1 MDHEN, CDR2 SYDVKM. The CDR3 extends over 13 amino acids. This CDR3 is CATGTHGRDGYTF. DNA of the CDR3: TGTGCCACCGGGACCCACGGCCGGGATGGCTACACCTTC.

This chain uses TRBV5-1 with TRBJ1-3; 8 bases agree with TRBD1. Trimming took 4 bases from V and 3 from J; bases not matched to a gene: 9. The CDR3 has 16 residues. The germline CDR1 and CDR2 sequences are SGHRS and YFSETQ. The CDR3 loop is CASSQTGTGGGNTIYF. The CDR3 DNA reads as TGCGCCAGCAGCCAGACCGGGACAGGAGGTGGAAACACCATATATTTT.

The J gene is TRBJ2-7, the V gene TRBV27; D uncertain. Germline V lookup: CDR1 MNHEY, CDR2 SMNVEV (reference sequence). V was clipped by 2 bases and J by 4 bases, with 9 bases between them. The CDR3 totals 13 residues. The CDR3 region has the DNA TGTGCCAGCAGTTTAACGACCAGATACGAGCAGTACTTC. Its protein product is CASSLTTRYEQYF.

This chain joins TRBV5-1 and TRBJ2-7; D is ambiguous. V lost 1 base and J lost 6, with 11 bases in between. This CDR3 has 13 amino acids. Germline V CDR1 and CDR2: SGHRS, YFSETQ. CDR3 region: CASSLRTAVEQYF. DNA of the CDR3: TGCGCCAGCAGCTTGAGAACAGCTGTCGAGCAGTACTTC. The full variable domain, its missing parts supplied by reference TRBV5-1 and TRBJ2-7, is KAGVTQTPRYLIKTRGQQVTLSCSPISGHRSVSWYQQTPGQGLQFLFEYFSETQRNKGNFPGRFSGRQFSNSRSEMNVSTLELGDSALYLCASSLRTAVEQYFGPGTRLTVT.

This chain connects TRBV4-3 to TRBJ2-4; D is unclear. This CDR3 has 17 residues. Germline lookup yields CDR1 LGHNA and CDR2 YSLEER. The germline V and J ends were trimmed by 4 bases and 0 bases, with 16 bases remaining between them. CDR3 in DNA: TGCGCCAGCAGCCCCTTCCACGAGCCTTTAGCCAAAAACATTCAGTACTTC. It translates to CASSPFHEPLAKNIQYF.

This clonotype was counted ten times or more. The V call is TRBV11-1, the J call TRBJ1-6; 8 bases are shared with TRBD1. V gave up 4 bases and J gave up 6 bases; unmatched junction bases: 5. The CDR3 runs to 15 residues. From germline, CDR1 is SGHAT and CDR2 FQDESV (reference sequence). The DNA for the CDR3 is TGTGCCAGCAGCTGGGATGGACAGGGTAATTCACCCCTCCACTTT. This sequence encodes CASSWDGQGNSPLHF.

This clonotype has a handful of counts. An end of the junction differs from the germline gene, which may be a read error. The chain joins TRBV12-3 or TRBV12-4 to TRBJ2-5; TRBD1 aligns across 7 bases. CDR3 size: 13 residues. Here the CDR3 DNA reads TGTACCAGCAGTTTCGCAGGGGGAGAGACCCAGTACTTC. Amino acid sequence: CTSSFAGGETQYF.

This clonotype was counted at least ten times. The genes are TRBV7-6 and TRBJ2-1, with TRBD2 matching 9 bases. The ends lost 0 bases at V and 6 bases at J; junction bases unmatched: 6. This CDR3 is built from 16 residues. Per germline, CDR1 SGHVS and CDR2 FNYEAQ. Written as DNA, the CDR3 is TGTGCCAGCAGCTTAGCGTCATTTAGCGGGAGCAATGAGCAGTTCTTC. It translates to CASSLASFSGSNEQFF.

This clonotype showed up many times. The V call is TRBV7-9, the J call TRBJ2-7; the D gene is possibly TRBD2 (6 bases). There are 15 residues in the CDR3. Germline V lookup: CDR1 SEHNR, CDR2 FQNEAQ (reference sequence). Trimming took 3 bases from V and 0 from J, leaving 12 bases between them. The CDR3 DNA sequence: TGTGCCAGCAGCTTGGCCGGGACTCCCTCCTACGAGCAGTACTTC. It translates to CASSLAGTPSYEQYF.

The V and J genes are TRBV15 and TRBJ1-5, with TRBD1 matching 10 bases. CDR1 is LNHNV, CDR2 YYDKDF, per germline (reference sequence). Trimming cost V 8 bases and J 7 bases; bases outside gene matches: 20. The CDR3 sequence is 18 residues long. The CDR3 DNA is TGTGCCACCGGGCGGAGGACAGGGGGGAGGTTGGGCGGACAGCCCCAGCATTTT. This gives the protein CATGRRTGGRLGGQPQHF.

This clonotype was seen ten or more times. The chain uses TRBV29-1 and TRBJ2-5, with TRBD2 identical over 11 bases. J lost 3 bases, V lost 8 bases, and 14 bases had no gene match. Germline V gives CDR1 SQVTM, CDR2 ANQGSEA. The CDR3 has 16 residues. The CDR3 DNA follows: TGCAGCCCCTACTCCGCGGGACTAGCGGTGGAAGAGACCCAGTACTTC. Translated, it gives CSPYSAGLAVEETQYF.

J is TRBJ2-7 and V is TRBV20-1, with a tentative D call TRBD2 (6 bases). There are 15 residues in the CDR3. Trimming cost V 0 bases and J 2 bases, with 14 bases left between them. The germline gives CDR1 DFQATT, CDR2 SNEGSKA (reference sequence). CDR3 in DNA: TGCAGTGCTAGAGAGCTCGGAGGGGAACCCTACGAGCAGTACTTC. It yields the protein CSARELGGEPYEQYF.